This T cell receptor beta chain was observed in a study of metastatic and nonmetastatic thyroid tumors. The wider study: Patients with malignant and benign thyroid disease provided blood and tumor or nodule tissue, whose repertoires were compared.

Notes on the study in general: Reports indicated that malignant thyroid tumors showed significantly higher TCR beta diversity than benign nodules did, in blood and tumor.

Original analysis: The authors used CDR3 differences across clinicopathological groups to build a distant-metastasis classifier for papillary thyroid cancer. Using MiXCR, TCRdb reanalyzed the PCR reads. The V and J calls were not made by the authors but by TCRdb's processing. The sample has under 25,000 clones, about 20% seen once; the top ten hold around 8.1%. Ten or more counts support this clone. As yet, its antigen is unknown. Thyroid surgery was performed in patients who had received no treatment beforehand. The V and J ends lost 3 bases and 5 bases respectively, with 16 bases between them. The CDR3 length is 14 residues. Germline CDR1 is DFQATT and CDR2 is SNEGSKA (reference sequence).

The sequenced sample was adjacent normal tissue. This receptor was obtained from a female donor with papillary thyroid cancer or a benign thyroid nodule (not recorded which). Some clones in this sample may be carry-over from other donors' samples. This chain connects TRBV20-1 to TRBJ1-1; D unclear. CDR3 coding DNA: TGCAGTGCTAGTGGTACTTCGGACTCGACTGAAGCTTTCTTT. Translating it yields CSASGTSDSTEAFF.